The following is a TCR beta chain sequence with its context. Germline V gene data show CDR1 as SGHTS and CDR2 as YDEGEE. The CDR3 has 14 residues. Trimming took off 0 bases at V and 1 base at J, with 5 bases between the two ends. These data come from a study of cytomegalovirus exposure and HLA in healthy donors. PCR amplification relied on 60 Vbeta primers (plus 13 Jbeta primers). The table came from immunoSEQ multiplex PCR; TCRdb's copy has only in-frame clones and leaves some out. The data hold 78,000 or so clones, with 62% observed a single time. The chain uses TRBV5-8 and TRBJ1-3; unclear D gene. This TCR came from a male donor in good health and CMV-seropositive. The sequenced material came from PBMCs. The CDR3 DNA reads TGTGCCAGCAGCTTGGCACAATCTGGAAACACCATATATTTT. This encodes CASSLAQSGNTIYF. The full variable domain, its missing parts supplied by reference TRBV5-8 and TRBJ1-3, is EAGVTQSPTHLIKTRGQQATLRCSPISGHTSVYWYQQALGLGLQFLLWYDEGEERNRGNFPPRFSGRQFPNYSSELNVNALELEDSALYLCASSLAQSGNTIYFGEGSWLTVV.